This T cell receptor (beta chain) came from a study of shared clonotypes between healthy human individuals. About the research overall: Three plates were used per donor for CD4 naive, three for CD4 memory, two for CD8 naive and one for CD8 memory. Study-level points and caveats: Sharing across four donors was highest in naive CD4 (around 5%) and lowest in memory CD8 (around 0.4%). Generally, estimated richness proved larger in naive subsets than it did in memory subsets.

Profiled with immunoSEQ multiplex PCR; TCRdb holds only in-frame clones, not every one. The sample consists of about 1.5 million clones, 95% to 99% of them appearing once. Looked up from germline, CDR1 is SNHLY and CDR2 is FYNNEI. The CDR3 contains 16 residues. V was shortened by 3 bases and J by 5 bases, with 17 bases between the two germline ends. This clone was seen only once. What it recognizes is unknown. Other DNA sequences in the same sample also yield this CDR3. Negatively enriched CD4+ T cells were divided by CD45RA into naive and memory. Source material: naive CD4+ T cells sorted from blood. Subset: CD45RA+ positively selected. The receptor comes from a man younger than 45 in good health. The gene calls are TRBV2 and TRBJ1-5; TRBD1 is a possible D gene (5 bases). The CDR3 is CASSEGGRRTDQPQHF. As DNA, the CDR3 is TGTGCCAGCAGTGAGGGGGGACGGAGGACCGATCAGCCCCAGCATTTT.